Described below is a single T cell receptor beta chain sequence and its context. As yet, its antigen is unknown. The data are from a study of T cells after posttransplantation cyclophosphamide. Overall study results and limits: Later blood repertoires were often dominated by clones from the donor CD8+ memory compartment. Recipient CMV seropositivity and CMV reactivation strongly tracked TRB clonality. Tissue-infiltrating T cells from skin or gut overlapped little with blood T cells.

Treatment was busulfan-fludarabine conditioning, a marrow graft, and cyclophosphamide on days +3 and +4. Measured with immunoSEQ multiplex PCR; TCRdb has only the in-frame clones, and not every one. The table shows 7,500 to 10,000 clones, with 82% occurring only once. This clonotype was sampled from a female patient in her thirties or forties who received an allogeneic stem cell transplant from a related donor, was CMV-positive, and had no GVHD. Part of the T cell pool may stem from the graft donor. The specimen comprised PBMCs, sampled 1,700 to 2,000 days after a stem cell transplant with posttransplant cyclophosphamide.

Here the CDR3 DNA reads TGTGCCAGCAGTGAAGGGGGCAGGGAGCAGTACTTC. Encoded protein: CASSEGGREQYF. The rearrangement links TRBV2 to TRBJ2-7; D is possibly TRBD1 (5 bases). The germline gives CDR1 SNHLY, CDR2 FYNNEI. The CDR3 runs 12 residues. The V end lost 1 base, the J end lost 7 bases, and 8 bases lay between the germline ends. Full variable domain (outside the CDR3, taken from reference TRBV2 and TRBJ2-7): EPEVTQTPSHQVTQMGQEVILRCVPISNHLYFYWYRQILGQKVEFLVSFYNNEISEKSEIFDDQFSVERPDGSNFTLKIRSTKLEDSAMYFCASSEGGREQYFGPGTRLTVT.